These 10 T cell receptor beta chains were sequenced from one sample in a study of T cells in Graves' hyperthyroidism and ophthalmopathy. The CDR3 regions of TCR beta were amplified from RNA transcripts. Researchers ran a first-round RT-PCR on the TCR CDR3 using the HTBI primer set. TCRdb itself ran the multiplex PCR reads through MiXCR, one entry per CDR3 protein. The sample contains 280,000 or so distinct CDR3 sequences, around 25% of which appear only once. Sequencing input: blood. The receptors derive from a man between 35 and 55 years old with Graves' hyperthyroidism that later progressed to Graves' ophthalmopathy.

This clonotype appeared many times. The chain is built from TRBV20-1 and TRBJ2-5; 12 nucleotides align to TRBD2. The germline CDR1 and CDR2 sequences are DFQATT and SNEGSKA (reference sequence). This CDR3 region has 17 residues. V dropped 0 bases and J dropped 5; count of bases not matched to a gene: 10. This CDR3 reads CSARDPTSGRTGETQYF. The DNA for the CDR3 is TGCAGTGCTAGAGATCCGACTAGCGGGAGAACGGGTGAGACCCAGTACTTC.

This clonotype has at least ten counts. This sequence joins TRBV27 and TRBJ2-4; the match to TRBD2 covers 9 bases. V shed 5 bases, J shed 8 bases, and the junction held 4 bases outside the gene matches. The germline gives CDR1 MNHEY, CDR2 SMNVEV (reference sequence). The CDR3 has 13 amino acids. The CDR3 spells CASSTGGRDIQYF. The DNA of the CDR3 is TGTGCCAGCAGTACCGGCGGGAGGGACATTCAGTACTTC.

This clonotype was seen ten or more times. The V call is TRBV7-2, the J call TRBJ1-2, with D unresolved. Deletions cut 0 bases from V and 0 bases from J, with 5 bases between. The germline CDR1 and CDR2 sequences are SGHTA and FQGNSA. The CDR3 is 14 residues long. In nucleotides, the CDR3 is TGTGCCAGCAGCTTAGCGACACCTAACTATGGCTACACCTTC. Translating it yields CASSLATPNYGYTF.

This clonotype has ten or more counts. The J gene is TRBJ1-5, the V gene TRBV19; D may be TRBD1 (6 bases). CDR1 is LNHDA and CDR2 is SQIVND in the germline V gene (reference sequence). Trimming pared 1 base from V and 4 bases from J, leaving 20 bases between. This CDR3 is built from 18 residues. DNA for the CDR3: TGTGCCAGTAGTATAGGATACCGGGACATAAATGGGAATCAGCCCCAGCATTTT. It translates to CASSIGYRDINGNQPQHF.

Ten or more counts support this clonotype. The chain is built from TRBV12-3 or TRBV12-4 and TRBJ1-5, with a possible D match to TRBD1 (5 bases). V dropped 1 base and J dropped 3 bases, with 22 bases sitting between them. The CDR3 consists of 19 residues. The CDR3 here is CASSLGGWRSRGYNQPQHF. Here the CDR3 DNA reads TGTGCCAGCAGTTTAGGAGGCTGGAGGTCGAGGGGCTACAATCAGCCCCAGCATTTT.

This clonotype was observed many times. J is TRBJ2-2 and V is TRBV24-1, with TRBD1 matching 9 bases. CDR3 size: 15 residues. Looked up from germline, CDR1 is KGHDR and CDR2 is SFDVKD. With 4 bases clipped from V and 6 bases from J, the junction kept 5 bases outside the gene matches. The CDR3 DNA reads TGTGCCACCAGTGACCCTGGGACAGGGTCCGGGGAGCTGTTTTTT. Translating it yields CATSDPGTGSGELFF.

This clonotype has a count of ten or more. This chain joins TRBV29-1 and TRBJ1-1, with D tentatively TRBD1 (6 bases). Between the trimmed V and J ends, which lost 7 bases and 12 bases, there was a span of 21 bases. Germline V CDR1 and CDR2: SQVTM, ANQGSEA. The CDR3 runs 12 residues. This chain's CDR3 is CSAVAHRDLSFF. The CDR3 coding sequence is TGCAGCGCCGTTGCTCACAGGGACCTATCTTTCTTT.

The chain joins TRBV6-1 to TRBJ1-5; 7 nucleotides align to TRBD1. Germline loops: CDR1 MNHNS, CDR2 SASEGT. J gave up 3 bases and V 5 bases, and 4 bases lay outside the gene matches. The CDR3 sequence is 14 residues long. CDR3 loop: CASSNDRVNQPQHF. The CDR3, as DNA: TGTGCCAGCAGTAATGACAGGGTCAATCAGCCCCAGCATTTT.

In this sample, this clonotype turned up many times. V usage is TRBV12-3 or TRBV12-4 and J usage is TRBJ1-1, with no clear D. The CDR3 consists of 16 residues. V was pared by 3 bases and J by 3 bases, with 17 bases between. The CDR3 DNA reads TGTGCCAGCAGTTTCCCCGGGGTTTTGTTATACACTGAAGCTTTCTTT. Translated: CASSFPGVLLYTEAFF.

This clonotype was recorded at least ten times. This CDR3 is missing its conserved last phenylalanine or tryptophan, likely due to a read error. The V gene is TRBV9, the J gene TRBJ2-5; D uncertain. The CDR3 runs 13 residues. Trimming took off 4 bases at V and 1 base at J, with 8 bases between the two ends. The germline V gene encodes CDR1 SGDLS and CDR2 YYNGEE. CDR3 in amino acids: CASSPRTQETQYL. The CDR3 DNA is TGTGCCAGCAGCCCCCGGACCCAAGAGACCCAGTACCTC.